The 25 T cell receptor beta chains in this list originate from one sample, sequenced in a study of T cells in Graves' hyperthyroidism and ophthalmopathy (dated by TCRdb to the late 2010s). The library was built by means of multiplex PCR. Sequencing used an Illumina HiSeq 2000. TCR beta CDR3 regions were amplified from RNA transcripts. A first-round RT-PCR of the TCR CDR3 used the HTBI primer set with the Qiagen OneStep RT-PCR kit. TCRdb itself trimmed the public reads at Q25 with fastp, ran MiXCR and retained productive beta chains. Under each unique CDR3 protein, matching rows form one entry showing the most common genes and DNA. The sample table holds under 350,000 distinct CDR3 sequences, of which 21% were seen once. The biggest ten clones account for under 55% of the sample. The sample taken for sequencing was blood. Source of these receptors: a woman aged 50 to 65 with Graves' hyperthyroidism.

The chain is built from TRBV4-2 and TRBJ1-1; D not certain. Trimming shortened V by 4 bases and J by 3 bases, and 18 bases separated the two germline ends. Germline-derived CDR1 and CDR2 are LGHNA and YNFKEQ. This CDR3 spans 16 amino acids. The CDR3 protein is CASSPIRRGLDTEAFF. In DNA form, the CDR3 reads TGTGCCAGCAGCCCAATTAGGAGAGGTTTGGACACTGAAGCTTTCTTT.

V gene TRBV3-1 combines with J gene TRBJ1-1, with TRBD1 as a possible D gene (5 bases). The CDR3 sequence is 14 residues long. Germline assignment: CDR1 LGHDT and CDR2 YNNKEL (reference sequence). V lost 3 bases and J 4 bases, leaving 12 bases between the germline ends. The CDR3: CASSQGGRGTEAFF. The CDR3 region has the DNA TGTGCCAGCAGCCAGGGTGGAAGGGGCACTGAAGCTTTCTTT.

The sample holds a few counts of this clonotype. This may come from a read error, since a much larger clone is one base off. This chain links TRBV2 with TRBJ1-5, with TRBD1 identical over 7 bases. CDR3 length: 15 amino acids. Germline loops: CDR1 SNHLY, CDR2 FYNNEI. The CDR3 DNA reads TGTGCCAGCAGTGCATGGCAGGGGGGCAATCAGCCCCAGCTTTTT. It encodes CASSAWQGGNQPQLF.

The CDR3 sequence: CASSAGLAAAAFF. Written as DNA, the CDR3 is TGCGCCAGCAGCGCAGGTCTCGCCGCGGCAGCTTTCTTT. The chain combines TRBV5-1 with TRBJ1-1; D ambiguous. The V gene's germline CDR1 is SGHRS and CDR2 YFSETQ. The CDR3 has 13 residues. V was pared by 4 bases and J by 10 bases, with 17 bases between.

This clonotype occurred many times. This CDR3 reads CASSHERGWADTQYF. In nucleotides, the CDR3 is TGTGCCAGCAGCCATGAGCGGGGTTGGGCAGATACGCAGTATTTT. This sequence joins TRBV11-1 and TRBJ2-3; 7 bases agree with TRBD2. V lost 5 bases and J lost 4; bases outside the gene matches: 9. Germline V gene data show CDR1 as SGHAT and CDR2 as FQDESV (reference sequence). The length of the CDR3 is 15 residues.

This clonotype was observed at least ten times. The chain recombines TRBV12-3 or TRBV12-4 with TRBJ2-1; 9 positions agree with TRBD1. The V gene end was trimmed by 1 base and the J gene end by 7 bases; junction bases not matched to a gene: 5. This CDR3 contains 15 residues. The CDR3 loop is CASSLETGGRNEQFF. The CDR3 DNA sequence: TGTGCCAGCAGTTTAGAGACAGGGGGGAGGAATGAGCAGTTCTTC.

About this clonotype: Mismatch with germline at one junction end may stem from a read error. The rearrangement links TRBV5-1 to TRBJ1-1; 9 bases are a match to TRBD1. Germline assignment: CDR1 SGHRS and CDR2 YFSETQ. CDR3 length equals 16 residues. This CDR3 reads CACSSGQGGRNTEAFF. The CDR3 coding sequence is TGCGCCTGCAGCTCGGGACAGGGCGGGCGGAACACTGAAGCTTTCTTT.

There are many counts of this clonotype. The chain carries TRBV7-9 and TRBJ2-1; possibly TRBD1 or TRBD2 for D (5 bases each). CDR1 SEHNR and CDR2 FQNEAQ come from the germline V gene (reference sequence). Trimming removed 5 bases at V and 6 bases at J, with 14 bases between. This CDR3 region has 14 residues. The CDR3 protein is CASSLGAISNEQFF. CDR3 coding DNA: TGTGCCAGCAGCCTCGGGGCTATTAGCAATGAGCAGTTCTTC.

The V and J genes are TRBV6-1 and TRBJ2-3; 12 bases agree with TRBD2. The germline V gene has CDR1 MNHNS and CDR2 SASEGT. Losses at the gene ends were 3 bases for V and 0 bases for J; bases not matched to a gene: 7. CDR3 size: 18 residues. The CDR3 DNA reads as TGTGCCAGCAGTGACGGAAGACTAGCGGGGGATAGCACAGATACGCAGTATTTT. It translates to CASSDGRLAGDSTDTQYF.

This clonotype showed up just a few times. The chain couples TRBV12-3 or TRBV12-4 to TRBJ1-4, with a tentative D call TRBD1 (6 bases). V lost 3 bases to trimming and J lost 4 bases, with 9 bases between them. This CDR3 has 14 amino acids. The CDR3 DNA sequence: TGTGCCAGCAGTTTTGGGGGGCGTAATGAAAAACTGTTTTTT. This translates into CASSFGGRNEKLFF.

This clonotype was observed a handful of times. The chain links TRBV5-1 to TRBJ1-6; possible D gene TRBD1, 6 bases. The CDR3 consists of 16 residues. Germline CDR1 is SGHRS and CDR2 is YFSETQ. The V end lost 0 bases, the J end lost 4 bases, and 11 bases lay between the germline ends. Written as DNA, the CDR3 is TGCGCCAGCAGCTTGGCTGGACAGATGTATAATTCACCCCTCCACTTT. It specifies CASSLAGQMYNSPLHF.

This clonotype was counted at least ten times. CDR3 nucleotides: TGCAGTGCTAGCAGGACGGCGACTGGAAACACCATATATTTT. Translation: CSASRTATGNTIYF. This chain joins TRBV20-1 and TRBJ1-3, with D unclear. CDR1 DFQATT and CDR2 SNEGSKA come from the germline V gene (reference sequence). V was shortened by 3 bases and J by 2 bases, with 11 bases between the two germline ends. The CDR3 totals 14 residues.

This clonotype was seen only a few times. In DNA form, the CDR3 reads TGCGCCAGCAGCTTGGAGGGACAGGGGCGTTCAGATACGCAGTATTTT. Translation gives CASSLEGQGRSDTQYF. The chain has TRBV5-1 and TRBJ2-3; the match to TRBD1 covers 10 bases. The CDR3 loop spans 16 amino acids. The V and J ends lost 0 bases and 4 bases, in that order; junction bases with no gene match: 5. Germline V gene lookup returns CDR1 SGHRS and CDR2 YFSETQ.

The chain carries TRBV6-1 and TRBJ2-7, with unresolved D. CDR1 and CDR2 from the germline V gene are MNHNS and SASEGT. This CDR3 is 15 amino acids long. Deletions cut 2 bases from V and 0 bases from J, with 11 bases between. DNA of the CDR3: TGTGCCAGCAGTGAACGACACCGGAGCTCCTACGAGCAGTACTTC. Translated, it gives CASSERHRSSYEQYF.

This clonotype has just a few counts. This chain connects TRBV27 to TRBJ1-6; D is ambiguous. CDR3 length equals 19 residues. CDR1 MNHEY and CDR2 SMNVEV come from the germline V gene (reference sequence). V shed 1 base and J shed 0 bases, with 16 bases lying between them. The CDR3 spells CASSLFVQARGSYNSPLHF. CDR3 nucleotides: TGTGCCAGCAGTTTATTTGTCCAGGCTCGAGGCTCCTATAATTCACCCCTCCACTTT.

This clonotype was observed at least ten times. V and J are TRBV6-1 and TRBJ1-1; TRBD1 matches at 7 bases. The germline CDR1 and CDR2 sequences are MNHNS and SASEGT. The CDR3 is 14 amino acids. V shed 6 bases and J 1 base; nucleotides not matched to a gene: 5. The CDR3 DNA reads as TGTGCCAGCAGATACAGGACAGGGAACACTGAAGCTTTCTTT. It specifies CASRYRTGNTEAFF.

The sample holds many counts of this clonotype. This chain joins TRBV27 and TRBJ1-2; perhaps TRBD1 as D (6 bases). This CDR3 spans 12 amino acids. Trimming took 5 bases from V and 5 from J, leaving 9 bases between them. CDR1 and CDR2 (germline): MNHEY, SMNVEV (reference sequence). The DNA of the CDR3 is TGTGCCAGCAGTGACAGGACTTATGGCTACACCTTC. Protein sequence: CASSDRTYGYTF.

The V gene is TRBV19, the J gene TRBJ1-1; D is unresolved. Trimming left V 6 bases short and J 0 bases short, with 17 bases between. Germline CDR1 LNHDA, CDR2 SQIVND (reference sequence). The CDR3 length is 16 residues. The CDR3 bases are TGTGCCAGTAGCGATGAACAAGACCTCATGAACACTGAAGCTTTCTTT. As protein: CASSDEQDLMNTEAFF.

This chain connects TRBV29-1 to TRBJ2-3; 8 bases map to TRBD1. Germline V gene data show CDR1 as SQVTM and CDR2 as ANQGSEA. Trimming removed 5 bases from V and 4 bases from J; junction bases left unmatched: 2. This CDR3 contains 12 residues. CDR3 sequence: CSVRTGPDTQYF. In DNA form, the CDR3 reads TGCAGCGTTCGGACAGGGCCAGATACGCAGTATTTT.

V usage is TRBV19 and J usage is TRBJ1-3, with D possibly TRBD1 on 6 matching bases. Germline-derived CDR1 and CDR2 are LNHDA and SQIVND (reference sequence). Trimming removed 8 bases at V and 0 bases at J, with 8 bases between. This CDR3 comprises 13 residues. This chain's CDR3 is CASGQSSGNTIYF. CDR3 DNA sequence: TGTGCCAGTGGACAGAGCTCTGGAAACACCATATATTTT.

This clonotype was observed many times. J is TRBJ1-1 and V is TRBV18, with 7 positions matching TRBD1. This CDR3 is 14 amino acids long. V trimming: 2 bases; J trimming: 4 bases; junction bases outside the gene matches: 4. Looked up from germline, CDR1 is KGHSH and CDR2 is LQKENI. The CDR3 DNA reads as TGTGCCAGCTCACCATCCGCAGGGGGCACTGAAGCTTTCTTT. As protein: CASSPSAGGTEAFF.

The chain is built from TRBV5-1 and TRBJ1-6; D is ambiguous. V was cut by 4 bases and J by 8 bases, with 10 bases left in between. Looked up from germline, CDR1 is SGHRS and CDR2 is YFSETQ. The CDR3 runs to 13 residues. CDR3 amino acids: CASSPTWDSPLHF. DNA of the CDR3: TGCGCCAGCAGCCCGACCTGGGATTCACCCCTCCACTTT.

This clonotype was detected many times. V is TRBV19 and J is TRBJ2-1; TRBD1 might be the D (5 bases). V was pared by 1 base and J by 7 bases, with 11 bases between. This CDR3 region has 14 residues. In germline, CDR1 is LNHDA, CDR2 SQIVND (reference sequence). The CDR3 loop is CASSIGGRRNEQFF. CDR3 coding DNA: TGTGCCAGTAGTATAGGGGGCCGCCGGAATGAGCAGTTCTTC.

Comment on this clonotype: A read error may produce the germline difference seen at one junction end. The chain links TRBV7-7 to TRBJ2-1; D gene uncertain. This CDR3 contains 13 residues. From germline, CDR1 is SSHAT and CDR2 FNYEAQ (reference sequence). CDR3 protein: CASSRTEYNEQFF. The CDR3 DNA sequence: TGTGCTAGCAGCCGGACGGAATACAATGAGCAGTTCTTC.

This clonotype occurred many times. The rearrangement uses TRBV28 and TRBJ1-5; a possible D gene is TRBD1 (5 bases). Germline assignment: CDR1 MDHEN and CDR2 SYDVKM. CDR3 size: 17 residues. Trimming shortened V by 5 bases and J by 3 bases, and 20 bases separated the two germline ends. CDR3: CASSLPAGGVINQPQHF. In DNA form, the CDR3 reads TGTGCCAGCAGTCTCCCCGCGGGAGGGGTAATCAATCAGCCCCAGCATTTT.